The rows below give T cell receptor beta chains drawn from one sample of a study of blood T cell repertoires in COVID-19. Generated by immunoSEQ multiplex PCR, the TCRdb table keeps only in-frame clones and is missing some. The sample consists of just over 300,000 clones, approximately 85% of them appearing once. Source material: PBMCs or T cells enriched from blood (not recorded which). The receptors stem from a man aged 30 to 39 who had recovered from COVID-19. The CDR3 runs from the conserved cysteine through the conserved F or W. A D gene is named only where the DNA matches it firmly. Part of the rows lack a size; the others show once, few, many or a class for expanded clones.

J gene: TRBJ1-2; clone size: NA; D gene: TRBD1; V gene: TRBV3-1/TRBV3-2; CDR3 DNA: TGTGCCAGCAGCCAAGTCGGACAGGTAGGAGGCTACACCTTC; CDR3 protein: CASSQVGQVGGYTF
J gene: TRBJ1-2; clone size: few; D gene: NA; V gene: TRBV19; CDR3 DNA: TGTGCCAGTAGTTTCTCTAGCGGGACCGTCAACTATGGCTACACCTTC; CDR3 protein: CASSFSSGTVNYGYTF
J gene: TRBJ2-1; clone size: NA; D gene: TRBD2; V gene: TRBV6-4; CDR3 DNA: TGTGCCAGCAGTGACGGGACTAGCGTTTATGAGCAGTTCTTC; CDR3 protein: CASSDGTSVYEQFF
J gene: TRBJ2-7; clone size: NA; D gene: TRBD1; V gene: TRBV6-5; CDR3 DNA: TGTGCCAGCAGACACGGACAGGGACTCTCCTACGAGCAGTACTTC; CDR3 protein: CASRHGQGLSYEQYF
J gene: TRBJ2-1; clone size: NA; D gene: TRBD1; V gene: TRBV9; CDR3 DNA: TGTGCCAGCAGCAGAAGTCCCCACAGGGGGCCCTACAATGAGCAGTTCTTC; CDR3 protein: CASSRSPHRGPYNEQFF
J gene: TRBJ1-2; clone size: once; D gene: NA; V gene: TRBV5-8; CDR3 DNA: TGTGCCAGCAGCTTGGCAGGTATCTATGGCTACACCTTC; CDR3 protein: CASSLAGIYGYTF
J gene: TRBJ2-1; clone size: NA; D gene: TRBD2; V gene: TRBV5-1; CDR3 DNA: TGCGCCAGCAGAGCCACTCGGATGGGGCGGGGGGGAAGCTCCTACAATGAGCAGTTCTTC; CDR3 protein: CASRATRMGRGGSSYNEQFF
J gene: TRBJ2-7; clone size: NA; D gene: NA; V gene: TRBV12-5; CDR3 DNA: TGTGCTAGTGGTTTGGAGGGGTCCTACGAGCAGTACTTC; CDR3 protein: CASGLEGSYEQYF
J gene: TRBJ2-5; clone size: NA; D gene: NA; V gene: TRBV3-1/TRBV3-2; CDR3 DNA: TGTGCCAGCAGCAACCCCGGGACACTTCAAGAGACCCAGTACTTC; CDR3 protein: CASSNPGTLQETQYF
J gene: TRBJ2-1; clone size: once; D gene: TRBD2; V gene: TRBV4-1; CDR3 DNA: TGCGCCAGCAGCCAGGGGGGTCCGGGGGGTGAGCAGTTCTTC; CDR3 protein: CASSQGGPGGEQFF
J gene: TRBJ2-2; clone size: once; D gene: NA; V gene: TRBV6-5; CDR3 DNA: TGTGCCAGCAGCTCCTGGACAGACGGGGAGCTGTTTTTT; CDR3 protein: CASSSWTDGELFF
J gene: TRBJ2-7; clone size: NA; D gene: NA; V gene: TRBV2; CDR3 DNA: TGTGCCAGCAGTGCGTTATTTCGGGACTACGAGCAGTACTTC; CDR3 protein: CASSALFRDYEQYF
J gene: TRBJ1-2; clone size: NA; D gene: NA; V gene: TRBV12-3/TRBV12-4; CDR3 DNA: TGTGCCAGCAGTTTCTACTTGTATGGCTACACCTTC; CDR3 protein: CASSFYLYGYTF
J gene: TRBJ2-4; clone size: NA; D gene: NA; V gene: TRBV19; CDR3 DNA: TGTGCCAGTAGTTATTATAAGTACAGGGCGGGTCTAGCCAAAAACATTCAGTACTTC; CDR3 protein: CASSYYKYRAGLAKNIQYF
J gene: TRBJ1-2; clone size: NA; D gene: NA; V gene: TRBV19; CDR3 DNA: TGTGCCAGTAGTATGGGGACTCTATATGGCTACACCTTC; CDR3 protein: CASSMGTLYGYTF
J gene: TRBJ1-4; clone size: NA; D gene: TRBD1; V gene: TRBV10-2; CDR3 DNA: TGCGCCAGCAGTGAAGACAGGGCAACTAATGAAAAACTGTTTTTT; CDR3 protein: CASSEDRATNEKLFF
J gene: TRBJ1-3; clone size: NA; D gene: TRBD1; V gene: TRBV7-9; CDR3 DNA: TGTGCCAGCAGCTCATCAGACAGGGGCTCTGGAAACACCATATATTTT; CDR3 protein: CASSSSDRGSGNTIYF
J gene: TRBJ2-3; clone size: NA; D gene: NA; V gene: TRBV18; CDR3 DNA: TGTGCCAGCTCACCACCCCGGGGTCGGTATGGAGATACGCAGTATTTT; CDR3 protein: CASSPPRGRYGDTQYF
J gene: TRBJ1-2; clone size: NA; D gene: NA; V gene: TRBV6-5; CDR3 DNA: TGTGCCAGCAGTTATGGCATAAACTATGGCTACACCTTC; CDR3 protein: CASSYGINYGYTF
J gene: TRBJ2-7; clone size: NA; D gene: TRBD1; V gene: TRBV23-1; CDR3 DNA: TGCGCCAGCAGTCAATCGGGGACAGGGGTCCACGAGCAGTACTTC; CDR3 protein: CASSQSGTGVHEQYF
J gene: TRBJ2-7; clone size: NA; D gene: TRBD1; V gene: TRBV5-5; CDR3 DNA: TGTGCCAGCAGCTTGGTAGGTACAGGGGGCCGCGACGAGCAGTACTTC; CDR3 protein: CASSLVGTGGRDEQYF
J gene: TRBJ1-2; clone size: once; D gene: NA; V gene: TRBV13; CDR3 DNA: TGTGCCAGCAGCCCCCTGAATGACAGATCCTATGGCTACACCTTC; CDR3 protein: CASSPLNDRSYGYTF
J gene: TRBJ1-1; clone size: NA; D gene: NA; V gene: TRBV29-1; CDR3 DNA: TGCGCAGGGGCGCTGAACACTGAAGCTTTCTTT; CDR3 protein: CAGALNTEAFF
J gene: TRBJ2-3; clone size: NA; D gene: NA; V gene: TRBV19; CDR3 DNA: TGTGCCAGTAGTTGGACAGAGGCAGATACGCAGTATTTT; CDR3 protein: CASSWTEADTQYF
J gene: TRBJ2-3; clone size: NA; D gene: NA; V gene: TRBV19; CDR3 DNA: TGTGCCAGTAGTATAGGAGCGGCCTACACAGATACGCAGTATTTT; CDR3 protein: CASSIGAAYTDTQYF
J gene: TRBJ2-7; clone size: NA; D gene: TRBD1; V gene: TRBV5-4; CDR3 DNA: TGTGCCAGCAGTTCCGGGACAGGGATCCCCCCTCCCGAGCAGTACTTC; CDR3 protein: CASSSGTGIPPPEQYF
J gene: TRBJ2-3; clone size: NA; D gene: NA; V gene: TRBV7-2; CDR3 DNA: TGTGCCAGCAGCTTACTCCCCCGTTCAAACTTAGGGGGCACAGATACGCAGTATTTT; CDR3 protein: CASSLLPRSNLGGTDTQYF
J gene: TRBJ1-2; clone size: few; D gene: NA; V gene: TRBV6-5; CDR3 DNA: TGTGCCAGCAGCCTACAGGGATTCAGTAATGGCTACACCTTC; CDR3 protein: CASSLQGFSNGYTF
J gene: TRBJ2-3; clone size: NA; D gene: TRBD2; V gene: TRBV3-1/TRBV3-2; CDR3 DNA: TGTGCCAGCAGCCCATCGTCTCGCGGGGGGGGGAGGGCGCAGTATTTT; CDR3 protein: CASSPSSRGGGRAQYF
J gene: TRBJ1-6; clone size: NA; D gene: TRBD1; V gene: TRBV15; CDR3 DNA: TGTGCCACCAGCAGAGCCGGGACAGGGGGACTATCACCCCTCCACTTT; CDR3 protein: CATSRAGTGGLSPLHF
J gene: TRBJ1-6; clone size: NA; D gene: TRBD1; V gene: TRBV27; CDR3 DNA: TGTGCCAGCAGCCTCCCAGGACAGGGGACGTCCTATAATTCACCCCTCCACTTT; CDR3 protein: CASSLPGQGTSYNSPLHF
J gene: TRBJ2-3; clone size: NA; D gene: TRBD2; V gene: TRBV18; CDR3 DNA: TGTGCCAGCTCACCGTGGAGCGGGGGGACAGATACGCAGTATTTT; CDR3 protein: CASSPWSGGTDTQYF